The source of this T cell receptor beta chain is a study of T cell responses to AZD1222 COVID-19 vaccine. Points on this clone: Its antigen is as yet unknown.

TCRdb's copy holds only in-frame clones and misses some; the assay was immunoSEQ multiplex PCR. The data hold about 270,000 clones, with almost 95% observed a single time. V was trimmed by 3 bases and J by 0 bases, leaving 11 bases between them. Per the germline V gene, CDR1 is LNHDA and CDR2 is SQIVND (reference sequence). This CDR3 is built from 15 residues. The study's findings and limits: In a largely white British group with more females than males, clonal diversity was possibly underestimated.

The chain couples TRBV19 to TRBJ1-1; D might be TRBD1 (5 bases). The source is an adult who received the AZD1222 COVID-19 vaccine. The sample consisted of peripheral blood, taken 28 days after the second AZD1222 dose. The CDR3 protein is CASSIRVFMNTEAFF. CDR3 nucleotide sequence: TGTGCCAGTAGTATCAGGGTATTCATGAACACTGAAGCTTTCTTT.